A single sample is the source of the 31 T cell receptor beta chains below, sequenced in a study of CD8+ T cells in alopecia areata. After isolation, RNA underwent reverse transcription to generate cDNA as the sequencing template. TCRdb's table, derived via immunoSEQ multiplex PCR, lists solely in-frame clones and lacks some. The sample includes 150,000 to 200,000 clones, under 60% of them seen just once. Treatment meaning: oral pan-JAK inhibitor, 5-10 mg twice daily. The material was CD8+ T cells sorted from blood, obtained at week 24, from a patient treated with tofacitinib. These TCRs come from a human donor with alopecia areata.

The chain employs TRBV29-1 and TRBJ2-2; D is unclear. V lost 3 bases and J 1 base, leaving 9 bases between the germline ends. The length of the CDR3 is 14 residues. The germline V gene encodes CDR1 SQVTM and CDR2 ANQGSEA. The CDR3 sequence is CSVEGRGNTGELFF. The CDR3 DNA follows: TGCAGCGTTGAGGGCCGCGGGAACACCGGGGAGCTGTTTTTT.

The chain uses TRBV15 and TRBJ1-4, with 9 bases aligning to TRBD1. Germline V gives CDR1 LNHNV, CDR2 YYDKDF (reference sequence). This CDR3 contains 14 residues. Trimming at V came to 7 bases and at J to 8 bases, leaving 8 bases not matched to a gene. The CDR3 region is CATNPTGGGEKLFF. In DNA, the CDR3 is TGTGCCACCAACCCGACAGGGGGAGGGGAAAAACTGTTTTTT.

The chain's CDR3 is CSTREGPGYTF. In DNA, the CDR3 is TGCAGTACAAGGGAGGGACCTGGCTACACCTTC. The chain joins TRBV20-1 to TRBJ1-2; possible D gene TRBD1, 5 bases. Germline loops: CDR1 DFQATT, CDR2 SNEGSKA (reference sequence). The CDR3 is 11 amino acids. Trimming took off 8 bases at V and 7 bases at J, with 14 bases between the two ends.

The chain employs TRBV6-1 and TRBJ2-2; D is unclear. V was clipped by 4 bases and J by 6 bases, with 6 bases between them. The CDR3 runs 12 residues. Germline CDR1 is MNHNS and CDR2 is SASEGT. The DNA for the CDR3 is TGTGCCAGCAGTGTGGCGGCCGGGGAGCTGTTTTTT. This translates into CASSVAAGELFF.

The count of this clone is one. The chain carries TRBV4-1 and TRBJ1-1; TRBD1 aligns across 8 bases. Germline loops: CDR1 MGHRA, CDR2 YSYEKL. The CDR3 extends over 12 amino acids. Trimming at V came to 9 bases and at J to 8 bases, leaving 8 bases not matched to a gene. Here the CDR3 DNA reads TGCGCCAGTCGAAGGGGACAGGACGAAGCTTTCTTT. Protein sequence: CASRRGQDEAFF.

The CDR3 is CATSRDRASNQPQHF. The DNA of the CDR3 is TGTGCCACCAGCAGAGACAGGGCTAGCAATCAGCCCCAGCATTTT. The genes are TRBV15 and TRBJ1-5, with D perhaps TRBD1 (5 bases). The CDR3 covers 15 residues. The germline V and J ends were trimmed by 0 bases and 0 bases, with 6 bases remaining between them. Germline CDR1 LNHNV, CDR2 YYDKDF (reference sequence).

This sequence joins TRBV13 and TRBJ2-3, with a possible D match to TRBD2 (6 bases). Germline values: CDR1 PRHDT, CDR2 FYEKMQ (reference sequence). Trimming removed 3 bases at V and 5 bases at J, with 15 bases between. This CDR3 has 15 amino acids. The CDR3 DNA reads TGTGCCAGCAGCTTGGGGACTGGCCCAGTAGATACGCAGTATTTT. Translated: CASSLGTGPVDTQYF.

The chain joins TRBV27 to TRBJ2-3; D may be TRBD1 or TRBD2 (6 bases each). The V end was cut by 2 bases, the J end by 1 base, with 13 bases between. The CDR3 contains 16 residues. Per the germline V gene, CDR1 is MNHEY and CDR2 is SMNVEV (reference sequence). This chain's CDR3 is CASSLGGGSRTDTQYF. The CDR3 DNA sequence: TGTGCCAGCAGTTTAGGAGGGGGGTCCCGCACAGATACGCAGTATTTT.

This clone was counted between two and nine times. The V gene is TRBV19, the J gene TRBJ2-3; D uncertain. This CDR3 comprises 16 residues. Germline CDR1 reads LNHDA; CDR2 reads SQIVND (reference sequence). Trimming stripped 3 bases from V and 2 bases from J, with 15 bases between. The CDR3 reads CASSMVAGRTTDTQYF. CDR3 bases: TGTGCCAGTAGTATGGTGGCTGGAAGGACCACAGATACGCAGTATTTT.

The CDR3 loop reads CASSPTGVRQPQHF. As DNA, the CDR3 is TGTGCCAGCAGTCCGACAGGGGTGCGGCAGCCCCAGCATTTT. The rearrangement joins TRBV27 to TRBJ1-5, with 8 bases that match TRBD1. V was clipped by 5 bases and J by 7 bases; unmatched bases: 7. CDR1 MNHEY and CDR2 SMNVEV come from the germline V gene (reference sequence). The CDR3 runs to 14 residues.

The rearrangement joins TRBV2 to TRBJ2-7, with a possible D match to TRBD1 (6 bases). V was clipped by 8 bases and J by 2 bases, with 13 bases between them. From germline, CDR1 is SNHLY and CDR2 FYNNEI. The CDR3 has 13 residues. The DNA of the CDR3 is TGTGCCAGCCGGTACGACAGGCCCTACGAGCAGTACTTC. Its translation is CASRYDRPYEQYF. Full variable domain (remainder filled in from reference TRBV2 and TRBJ2-7): EPEVTQTPSHQVTQMGQEVILRCVPISNHLYFYWYRQILGQKVEFLVSFYNNEISEKSEIFDDQFSVERPDGSNFTLKIRSTKLEDSAMYFCASRYDRPYEQYFGPGTRLTVT.

The V call is TRBV9, the J call TRBJ2-7; D tentatively fits TRBD1 or TRBD2 (6 bases each). The CDR3 runs 16 residues. The V end was cut by 0 bases, the J end by 3 bases, with 16 bases between. Germline V gives CDR1 SGDLS, CDR2 YYNGEE. CDR3 nucleotides: TGTGCCAGCAGCGTAGGAGTGGGGGCGGGGAACTACGAGCAGTACTTC. Translating it yields CASSVGVGAGNYEQYF.

This chain joins TRBV7-8 and TRBJ2-5, with D perhaps TRBD1 or TRBD2 (5 bases each). The CDR3 totals 18 residues. V lost 0 bases and J lost 4, with 21 bases in between. Per germline, CDR1 SGHVS and CDR2 FQNEAQ. CDR3 sequence reads: CASSLALAGLGVGETQYF. In nucleotides, the CDR3 is TGTGCCAGCAGCTTAGCTCTAGCCGGGCTAGGGGTCGGAGAGACCCAGTACTTC.

The sample holds a few counts of this clone. The chain carries TRBV30 and TRBJ1-1; TRBD1 is a possible D gene (6 bases). The germline V and J ends were trimmed by 1 base and 8 bases, with 17 bases remaining between them. CDR3 length: 14 amino acids. The germline V gene has CDR1 GTSNPN and CDR2 SVGIG (reference sequence). In DNA form, the CDR3 reads TGTGCCTGGAGTGCCGCCACAGGGCCCCCCGAAGCTTTCTTT. This encodes CAWSAATGPPEAFF.

V usage is TRBV30 and J usage is TRBJ1-1; D is perhaps TRBD1 (5 bases). Germline CDR1 reads GTSNPN; CDR2 reads SVGIG (reference sequence). V lost 3 bases, J lost 7 bases, and 12 bases lay in between. The CDR3 totals 12 residues. CDR3 bases: TGTGCCTGGAGGGAGGGGCGGGGTGAAGCTTTCTTT. As protein: CAWREGRGEAFF.

This rearrangement joins TRBV6-5 to TRBJ1-5, with 7 bases aligning to TRBD1. In germline, CDR1 is MNHEY, CDR2 SVGAGI. This CDR3 is 14 amino acids long. Trimming at V came to 2 bases and at J to 6 bases, leaving 4 bases not matched to a gene. CDR3 nucleotides: TGTGCCAGCAGTTACCTCAAGGGGGCTCAGCCCCAGCATTTT. This codes for CASSYLKGAQPQHF.

There are a few counts of this clone. The gene calls are TRBV19 and TRBJ1-1, with TRBD1 as a possible D gene (5 bases). Germline-derived CDR1 and CDR2 are LNHDA and SQIVND (reference sequence). V shed 3 bases and J shed 1 base, with 12 bases lying between them. The CDR3 contains 15 residues. In nucleotides, the CDR3 is TGTGCCAGTAGTATTTGGGGCAGGGCGAACACTGAAGCTTTCTTT. Translated: CASSIWGRANTEAFF.

This clone was recorded only once. The rearrangement links TRBV11-2 to TRBJ2-1; the D is unclear. Germline CDR1 SGHAT, CDR2 FQNNGV. Deletions cut 6 bases from V and 7 bases from J, with 4 bases between. The CDR3 extends over 10 amino acids. The CDR3 here is CASSQNEQFF. The CDR3 bases are TGTGCCAGCAGTCAAAATGAGCAGTTCTTC.

This chain connects TRBV2 to TRBJ2-7, with D possibly matching TRBD2 (6 bases). V was pared by 5 bases and J by 6 bases, with 8 bases between. There are 11 residues in the CDR3. Germline CDR1 is SNHLY and CDR2 is FYNNEI. The CDR3 spells CASSPGLEQYF. The CDR3, as DNA: TGTGCCAGCAGTCCGGGACTCGAGCAGTACTTC.

J is TRBJ2-2 and V is TRBV19; unclear D gene. The V gene lost 8 bases and the J gene lost 3 bases, with 10 bases spanning the gap. Germline CDR1 is LNHDA and CDR2 is SQIVND (reference sequence). The CDR3 extends over 13 amino acids. The CDR3 protein is CASWALYTGELFF. As DNA, the CDR3 is TGTGCCAGTTGGGCTCTCTACACCGGGGAGCTGTTTTTT.

This clone appeared a single time. J is TRBJ2-5 and V is TRBV6-1; 8 nucleotides agree with TRBD2. The CDR3 has 14 residues. Germline V lookup: CDR1 MNHNS, CDR2 SASEGT. V trimming: 10 bases; J trimming: 7 bases; junction bases outside the gene matches: 14. This CDR3 reads CATTGPRGGGTQYF. CDR3 DNA sequence: TGTGCCACCACCGGACCTCGGGGGGGAGGGACCCAGTACTTC.

This chain joins TRBV5-6 and TRBJ1-5; D unresolved. Trimming took 2 bases from V and 2 from J, leaving 2 bases between them. The CDR3 is made up of 12 amino acids. CDR1 and CDR2 (germline): SGHDT, YYEEEE. The CDR3, as DNA: TGTGCCAGCAGCTTCCGCAATCAGCCCCAGCATTTT. Protein: CASSFRNQPQHF.

This chain uses TRBV13 with TRBJ2-1, with 8 bases that match TRBD2. V lost 8 bases, J lost 8 bases, and 8 bases stayed unmatched. The CDR3 runs to 13 residues. Per germline, CDR1 PRHDT and CDR2 FYEKMQ (reference sequence). CDR3 in DNA: TGTGCCAGCTCAGCGGGGGCCATATATGAGCAGTTCTTC. Its translation: CASSAGAIYEQFF.

This chain uses TRBV4-1 with TRBJ2-1, with TRBD2 matching 12 bases. This CDR3 region has 18 residues. Germline V CDR1 and CDR2: MGHRA, YSYEKL. With V trimmed by 1 base and J by 2 bases, 6 bases remained unmatched. Here the CDR3 reads CASSQGRLAGGPYNEQFF. The CDR3 DNA reads as TGCGCCAGCAGCCAAGGGCGGCTAGCGGGGGGGCCCTACAATGAGCAGTTCTTC.

The rearrangement joins TRBV5-6 to TRBJ2-2, with D unclear. The V gene lost 1 base and the J gene lost 5 bases, with 9 bases spanning the gap. CDR3 length equals 14 residues. Per the germline V gene, CDR1 is SGHDT and CDR2 is YYEEEE. CDR3 DNA: TGTGCCAGCAGCTTGCCAGGTTGGACCGGGGAGCTGTTTTTT. This gives the protein CASSLPGWTGELFF.

The genes are TRBV5-1 and TRBJ2-5; D gene ambiguous. V was cut by 3 bases and J by 4 bases, with 4 bases left in between. This CDR3 has 11 amino acids. Germline assignment: CDR1 SGHRS and CDR2 YFSETQ. In DNA form, the CDR3 reads TGCGCCAGCAGCTCCCGAGAGACCCAGTACTTC. It codes for CASSSRETQYF.

This clone appeared a few times. The DNA for the CDR3 is TGTGCCAGCAGGAGCGGGGGGGCGGATACGCAGTATTTT. Translating gives CASRSGGADTQYF. The rearrangement uses TRBV6-1 and TRBJ2-3; 10 positions agree with TRBD2. Germline CDR1 reads MNHNS; CDR2 reads SASEGT. CDR3 length: 13 amino acids. J gave up 6 bases and V 6 bases, and 3 bases lay outside the gene matches.

This chain uses TRBV10-3 with TRBJ2-2, with D perhaps TRBD1 or TRBD2 (6 bases each). Trimming left V 2 bases short and J 5 bases short, with 15 bases between. The germline V gene encodes CDR1 ENHRY and CDR2 SYGVKD. CDR3 length: 16 residues. This chain's CDR3 is CAISEPYGGRTGELFF. For the CDR3, the DNA is TGTGCCATCAGTGAGCCGTACGGGGGCCGGACCGGGGAGCTGTTTTTT.

A single count supports this clone. The CDR3 loop reads CASSLVRPGTSGGASSEQFF. Here the CDR3 DNA reads TGTGCCAGCAGCTTAGTCCGCCCCGGGACTAGCGGGGGGGCAAGCAGTGAGCAGTTCTTC. V gene TRBV7-6 combines with J gene TRBJ2-1, with 16 bases lining up with TRBD2. The CDR3 loop spans 20 amino acids. The germline gives CDR1 SGHVS, CDR2 FNYEAQ. V was pared by 1 base and J by 9 bases, with 15 bases of the junction left unmatched.

The chain carries TRBV6-6 and TRBJ2-3; possibly TRBD1 for D (5 bases). Germline-derived CDR1 and CDR2 are MNHNY and SVGAGI (reference sequence). The CDR3 covers 16 residues. The V gene lost 6 bases and the J gene lost 0 bases, with 16 bases spanning the gap. CDR3 sequence: CASSYTRVSSTDTQYF. CDR3 in DNA: TGTGCCAGCAGCTATACCAGGGTATCTAGCACAGATACGCAGTATTTT.

V gene TRBV4-2 combines with J gene TRBJ1-5; the D gene is possibly TRBD1 (6 bases). The CDR3 is 17 residues long. V lost 4 bases and J 4 bases, leaving 20 bases between the germline ends. Germline assignment: CDR1 LGHNA and CDR2 YNFKEQ. CDR3 nucleotide sequence: TGTGCCAGCAGCCCACGGGCAGGGGAAGGATGGAATCAGCCCCAGCATTTT. Translating it yields CASSPRAGEGWNQPQHF.